The 11 T cell receptor beta chains in this list originate from one sample, sequenced in a study of CD8 T cells in Susac syndrome. Reverse transcription of 0.5 to 1 ug RNA was performed with random hexamers. TCRdb called the immunoSEQ multiplex PCR reads again in MiXCR, with one record for every CDR3 protein. The table includes 210,000 or so distinct CDR3 sequences, around nine tenths detected once. The sequenced sample consisted of CD8+ T cells from PBMCs. These receptors came from a human donor with multiple sclerosis.

The chain couples TRBV7-9 to TRBJ2-1; 8 nucleotides line up with TRBD2. Per germline, CDR1 SEHNR and CDR2 FQNEAQ (reference sequence). The V and J ends lost 7 bases and 2 bases, in that order; junction bases with no gene match: 10. The CDR3 totals 16 residues. CDR3 nucleotides: TGTGCCAGCACCCCCCCCAGGGGACTAGCCTACAATGAGCAGTTCTTC. Translated: CASTPPRGLAYNEQFF. Based on the CDR3 plus reference TRBV7-9 and TRBJ2-1, the full variable domain is DTGVSQNPRHKITKRGQNVTFRCDPISEHNRLYWYRQTLGQGPEFLTYFQNEAQLEKSRLLSDRFSAERPKGSFSTLEIQRTEQGDSAMYLCASTPPRGLAYNEQFFGPGTRLTVL.

The chain carries TRBV6-5 and TRBJ1-5, with D unclear. Germline CDR1 and CDR2: MNHEY and SVGAGI. The CDR3 contains 13 residues. Trimming took 4 bases from V and 4 from J, leaving 8 bases between them. This chain's CDR3 is CASSSFLNQPQHF. The CDR3 DNA is TGTGCCAGCAGTTCGTTCCTAAATCAGCCCCAGCATTTT.

The chain links TRBV5-6 to TRBJ2-1, with D tentatively TRBD2 (5 bases). The CDR3 has 11 amino acids. Trimming removed 4 bases at V and 9 bases at J, with 8 bases between. Germline lookup yields CDR1 SGHDT and CDR2 YYEEEE. CDR3 protein: CASSASGEQFF. The CDR3 coding sequence is TGTGCCAGCAGCGCGAGCGGTGAGCAGTTCTTC.

The gene calls are TRBV3-1 and TRBJ2-1; D may be TRBD1 or TRBD2 (6 bases each). The length of the CDR3 is 15 residues. V was clipped by 4 bases and J by 4 bases, with 14 bases between them. Germline loops: CDR1 LGHDT, CDR2 YNNKEL (reference sequence). CDR3 loop: CASSRGTSDYNEQFF. The CDR3 nucleotides are TGTGCCAGCAGCCGCGGGACATCTGATTACAATGAGCAGTTCTTC.

Only a few counts were recorded for this clonotype. The V and J genes are TRBV12-3 or TRBV12-4 and TRBJ2-1; D is perhaps TRBD2 (6 bases). Trimming left V 3 bases short and J 4 bases short, with 13 bases between. The CDR3 consists of 15 residues. CDR3 in DNA: TGTGCCAGCAGTTTCGTCGGGGGACCTTACAATGAGCAGTTCTTC. Its protein is CASSFVGGPYNEQFF.

The chain couples TRBV29-1 to TRBJ2-3, with D possibly matching TRBD1 (5 bases). Trimming removed 4 bases from V and 7 bases from J, with 18 bases in between. Germline V lookup: CDR1 SQVTM, CDR2 ANQGSEA. The CDR3 is made up of 14 amino acids. The CDR3 protein is CSVGADRMGNTQYF. CDR3 coding DNA: TGCAGCGTTGGGGCCGACAGAATGGGTAATACGCAGTATTTT.

This chain joins TRBV10-2 and TRBJ2-7, with 8 nucleotides matching TRBD2. CDR3 length: 13 residues. Germline CDR1 WSHSY, CDR2 SAAADI. V lost 8 bases to trimming and J lost 6 bases; unmatched junction nucleotides: 9. The CDR3 DNA is TGCGCCAGCGAAGGACTAGCCCCCAGCGAGCAGTACTTC. As protein: CASEGLAPSEQYF.

This chain joins TRBV7-6 and TRBJ2-2; D may be TRBD1 (5 bases). V was cut by 3 bases and J by 3 bases, with 11 bases left in between. The CDR3 length is 15 residues. Germline V lookup: CDR1 SGHVS, CDR2 FNYEAQ. CDR3 sequence: CASSFLQDHTGELFF. In DNA, the CDR3 is TGTGCCAGCAGCTTCCTACAGGATCACACCGGGGAGCTGTTTTTT. Full variable domain (missing parts from reference TRBV7-6 and TRBJ2-2): GAGVSQSPRYKVTKRGQDVALRCDPISGHVSLYWYRQALGQGPEFLTYFNYEAQQDKSGLPNDRFSAERPEGSISTLTIQRTEQRDSAMYRCASSFLQDHTGELFFGEGSRLTVL.

V gene TRBV19 combines with J gene TRBJ2-1; 11 bases map to TRBD2. Trimming cost V 6 bases and J 5 bases; bases outside gene matches: 6. CDR3 length: 15 residues. Germline V gene lookup returns CDR1 LNHDA and CDR2 SQIVND (reference sequence). The CDR3 protein is CASRLVAGGNNEQFF. The CDR3 region has the DNA TGTGCCAGTAGGCTGGTAGCGGGAGGGAACAATGAGCAGTTCTTC.

The chain recombines TRBV12-3 or TRBV12-4 with TRBJ1-1; a possible D gene is TRBD1 (5 bases). Trimming shortened V by 7 bases and J by 1 base, and 10 bases separated the two germline ends. The CDR3 is 13 residues long. The CDR3 spells CASTMGGNTEAFF. The CDR3 DNA follows: TGTGCCAGCACCATGGGGGGGAACACTGAAGCTTTCTTT.

This clonotype appeared a single time. The genes are TRBV20-1 and TRBJ2-5, with 7 bases identical to TRBD2. The CDR3 runs to 17 residues. The germline CDR1 and CDR2 sequences are DFQATT and SNEGSKA (reference sequence). The V gene end was trimmed by 0 bases and the J gene end by 2 bases; junction bases not matched to a gene: 12. The CDR3 nucleotides read TGCAGTGCTAGAGATCTTCTCGGGACTATCGGGCAAGAGACCCAGTACTTC. Translated, it gives CSARDLLGTIGQETQYF.